This TCR beta chain comes out of a study of T cells in women clearing cervical HPV infection. Study-wide context: HLA type could not be excluded as a confounder.

Each participant carried one incident cervical HPV16 infection only. With respect to this clone: Its antigen remains unknown. The CDR3 end falls 3 residues outside the read, so it is completed with the germline J gene.

The length of the CDR3 is 13 residues. V gave up 10 bases and J gave up 9 bases; unmatched junction bases: 12. Germline V gene sequence: CDR1 SNHLY, CDR2 FYNNEI. General study results and limits: Each sample's T-cell count was unknown, possibly confounding richness. TRBV6-7 relative abundance averaged 0.11% in cases and under 0.2% in controls.

Only in-frame clones appear in the TCRdb table, and some are missing; sequencing was by immunoSEQ multiplex PCR. The sample has tens of thousands of clones, and its top ten clones hold around a tenth. The chain joins TRBV2 to TRBJ2-1; 7 bases match TRBD2. The sequence came from a woman aged 18-70 years with a cervical HPV16 infection that either progressed to CIN3+ or cleared (not recorded which). The sample consisted of blood buffy coat. CDR3 bases read: TGTGCCACCGGTCGGGAGGACGGGGGTGAG. Amino acid sequence: CATGREDGGE. The whole CDR3 sequence reads CATGREDGGEQFF.